A selection of T cell receptor beta chains follows, all from one sample in a study of T cells in Graves' hyperthyroidism and ophthalmopathy. TCRdb re-called the multiplex PCR reads through MiXCR, storing one row per CDR3 protein. There are fewer than 450,000 distinct CDR3 sequences in the sample; around 15% occur only once, and 25% to 30% lies in the top ten. Material: blood. The receptor set was obtained from a man aged 45-65 years with Graves' ophthalmopathy. Both conserved end residues are part of each CDR3. Each record gives: CDR3 protein, CDR3 DNA, V gene, clone size, D gene, J gene. D genes are given only for firm matches. Part of the rows lack a size; the others show once, few, many or a class for expanded clones.

CASSPRDRGLFGAFF	TGTGCCAGCAGTCCCCGGGACAGGGGGCTTTTTGGAGCTTTCTTT	TRBV27	few	TRBD1	TRBJ1-1
CSAVRWGSNTEAFF	TGCAGCGCGGTCCGGTGGGGTTCGAACACTGAAGCTTTCTTT	TRBV29-1	many	-	TRBJ1-1
CASSAQLMNTEAFF	TGTGCCAGCAGCGCACAGCTCATGAACACTGAAGCTTTCTTT	TRBV7-9	few	-	TRBJ1-1
CASSQPGGKFEAFF	TGCGCCAGCAGCCAACCAGGGGGTAAGTTTGAAGCTTTCTTT	TRBV4-1	many	TRBD1	TRBJ1-1
CATSNFRGSYEQYF	TGTGCCACCAGCAACTTCCGGGGCTCCTACGAGCAGTACTTC	TRBV15	few	-	TRBJ2-7
CAISVGEGHEQYF	TGTGCCATCAGTGTCGGTGAGGGCCACGAGCAGTACTTC	TRBV10-3	-	-	TRBJ2-7
CASSWTVGNEQFF	TGTGCCAGCAGTTGGACAGTGGGGAATGAGCAGTTCTTC	TRBV7-9	many	-	TRBJ2-1
CASKSGATGTGGYTF	TGTGCCAGCAAATCGGGGGCAACAGGGACGGGAGGCTACACCTTC	TRBV28	many	-	TRBJ1-2
CAWRDNRGQETQYF	TGTGCCTGGAGAGATAACAGGGGGCAAGAGACCCAGTACTTC	TRBV30	many	TRBD1	TRBJ2-5
CASSQDRVSYNEQFF	TGCGCCAGCAGCCAGGACAGGGTATCCTACAATGAGCAGTTCTTC	TRBV5-1	many	TRBD1	TRBJ2-1
CASSSGQGFYNEQFF	TGTGCCAGCAGCTCGGGACAGGGGTTCTACAATGAGCAGTTCTTC	TRBV7-2	many	TRBD1	TRBJ2-1
CASSVVEFNTEAFF	TGTGCCAGCAGCGTAGTAGAGTTCAACACTGAAGCTTTCTTT	TRBV9	-	-	TRBJ1-1
CSARQGDSYNEQFF	TGCAGTGCTAGACAGGGGGACTCCTACAATGAGCAGTTCTTC	TRBV20-1	few	TRBD1	TRBJ2-1
CASSYSTQGVGNTIYF	TGTGCCAGCAGTTACTCGACTCAGGGGGTCGGAAACACCATATATTTT	TRBV6-2/TRBV6-3	few	TRBD1	TRBJ1-3
CASSQDRFQPQHF	TGTGCCAGCAGCCAAGATAGATTCCAGCCCCAGCATTTT	TRBV3-1	many	-	TRBJ1-5
CASSYSISAGELFF	TGTGCCAGCAGTTACTCGATCTCGGCCGGGGAGCTGTTTTTT	TRBV6-2/TRBV6-3	-	-	TRBJ2-2
CASTPAWGSETQYF	TGTGCCAGTACTCCGGCTTGGGGATCAGAGACCCAGTACTTC	TRBV19	-	-	TRBJ2-5
CASSYSAGYHEKLFF	TGTGCCAGCAGTTACTCGGCGGGTTATCATGAAAAACTGTTTTTT	TRBV6-5	many	-	TRBJ1-4